A selection of T cell receptor beta chains follows, all from one sample in a study of T-cell reconstitution after alpha-beta-depleted transplantation in children. MiXCR was run by TCRdb on the PCR reads, yielding one entry per CDR3 protein. The sample consists of approximately 85,000 distinct CDR3 sequences, around 16% of them appearing once. The material sequenced was PBMCs, mostly from graft donor cells, taken 180 days after TCRalphabeta/CD19-depleted stem cell transplant. The receptors were gathered from a male patient aged 2-9 years who had a stem cell transplant for acute lymphoblastic leukemia, so the T cells may come from the graft donor. Each CDR3 is given with its conserved first and last residue. The D gene is left open where the match is weak. Rows give clone size only sometimes, using once, few, many, or a class for an expanded clone.

cdr3_nt cdr3_aa v_call clone_size j_call d_call
TGTGCCAGCAGTTACTGGGGACCAAACTCCTACGAGCAGTACTTC CASSYWGPNSYEQYF TRBV6-5 - TRBJ2-7 -
TGCTGTGCTACTCCGGGAATGACAGGGGATGCCGGGGAGCTGTTTTTT CCATPGMTGDAGELFF TRBV20-1 once TRBJ2-2 TRBD1
TGTGCCAGCAGCGGACTGAGGGTTGGCTACACCTTC CASSGLRVGYTF TRBV9 - TRBJ1-2 -
TGCAGTGCTAGAGTGGAGCGGGGGGCTATTGGGGAGACCCAGTACTTC CSARVERGAIGETQYF TRBV20-1 - TRBJ2-5 TRBD2
TGTGCCAGCAGCTTGGAAGGGTTTGGGTCACCCCTCCACTTT CASSLEGFGSPLHF TRBV5-6 - TRBJ1-6 -
TGTGCCAGCAGCGAAACCGGGACACGTCAGCCCCAGCATTTT CASSETGTRQPQHF TRBV7-8 few TRBJ1-5 -
TGTGCCAGCAGCCAATCCCCGAAAAGTGGCTACACCTTC CASSQSPKSGYTF TRBV12-3/TRBV12-4 few TRBJ1-2 -
TGTGCCACCAGCAGAGACTTCCATCGGACAGGGGTCTTTAGGAGGGACGAGCAGTACTTC CATSRDFHRTGVFRRDEQYF TRBV15 few TRBJ2-7 TRBD1
TGTGCCAGCTGCGGGAACGCGAACACCGGGGAGCTGTTTTTT CASCGNANTGELFF TRBV3-1 few TRBJ2-2 -
TGTGCCAGCAGCCCCAATCGGAGTGGGGACGTTGGGGGCTACACCTTC CASSPNRSGDVGGYTF TRBV7-2 few TRBJ1-2 -
TGTGCCAGTAGTTGGCCCGGGCGAGGTAACGATCAGCCCCAGCATTTT CASSWPGRGNDQPQHF TRBV19 few TRBJ1-5 -
TGCAGCGTTGAACGTCAGGGGGCCTCCGAGCAGTACTTC CSVERQGASEQYF TRBV29-1 few TRBJ2-7 TRBD1
TGTGCCAGCAGCCCGTCCCGTGGGACTATTGGTAATGAGCAGTTCTTC CASSPSRGTIGNEQFF TRBV5-4 many TRBJ2-1 TRBD2
TGCGCCAGCAGCTTGGAACAGGGCGAGGGGGAGACCCAGTACTTC CASSLEQGEGETQYF TRBV5-1 - TRBJ2-5 -
TGTGCCAGCAGTTTACGCCCCAGGGGAACGTCTGAAGCTTTCTTT CASSLRPRGTSEAFF TRBV12-3/TRBV12-4 - TRBJ1-1 -
TGTGCCTGGGGACAGGGGTGGGAGCAGTTCTTC CAWGQGWEQFF TRBV30 many TRBJ2-1 TRBD1
TGTGCCAGCAGGAATCAGAGGACAGGGTACAATCAGCCCCAGCATTTT CASRNQRTGYNQPQHF TRBV7-8 few TRBJ1-5 TRBD1
TGCGCCAGCAGCTTGGGCAGTGCGAACACTGAAGCTTTCTTT CASSLGSANTEAFF TRBV5-1 few TRBJ1-1 -
TGCGCCAGCAGCTTGGGCGGTCCCCGCTCCTATAATTCACCCCTCCACTTT CASSLGGPRSYNSPLHF TRBV5-1 few TRBJ1-6 -
TGTGCCACGTCGCAGGGGAGAGAGACCCAGTACTTC CATSQGRETQYF TRBV15 - TRBJ2-5 -
TGTGCCAGCAGCTTGACCGGACGCCTCGAGGCGGCTTTCTTT CASSLTGRLEAAFF TRBV5-5 few TRBJ1-1 -
TGTGCCAGCAGCTTAGTATCCAATAATGAGCAGTTCTTC CASSLVSNNEQFF TRBV7-2 - TRBJ2-1 -
TGCGCCAGCAGCTTGAGGGTCGGGGACACCGGGGAGCTGTTTTTT CASSLRVGDTGELFF TRBV5-1 many TRBJ2-2 -
TGTGCCAGCAGTTACTCGACAAACATTGGGTTGAGCTATGGCTACACCTTC CASSYSTNIGLSYGYTF TRBV6-5 - TRBJ1-2 -
TGTGCCAGCAGCTTAGCGCGGTACACTGAAGCTTTCTTT CASSLARYTEAFF TRBV7-2 few TRBJ1-1 -
TGTGCCAGCAGCTTAACGGCAGATACGCAGTATTTT CASSLTADTQYF TRBV7-9 many TRBJ2-3 -
TGTGCCAGCAGCCAAGGCCCGCAATTAGCAAATGAGCAGTTCTTC CASSQGPQLANEQFF TRBV4-2 - TRBJ2-1 -
TGTGCCTGGACCGTCGAGGGGACTAATGAAAAACTGTTTTTT CAWTVEGTNEKLFF TRBV30 - TRBJ1-4 -
TGTGCCAGCAGCCCGGACAGGGATGGCTACACCTTC CASSPDRDGYTF TRBV7-8 - TRBJ1-2 TRBD1
TGTGCCACCAGCACTGACCCCATCGACGAGCAGTACTTC CATSTDPIDEQYF TRBV15 few TRBJ2-7 -
TGTGCCATCAGGGGACAGGGGGAAAGTTCCTACGAGCAGTACTTC CAIRGQGESSYEQYF TRBV10-3 few TRBJ2-7 TRBD1
TGTGCCAGCAGCTTAGGTAGGAGTTCCTACAATGAGCAGTTCTTC CASSLGRSSYNEQFF TRBV11-2 - TRBJ2-1 -
TGTGCCAGCACCCGGTCGCTCCACAATGAGCAGTTCTTC CASTRSLHNEQFF TRBV12-3/TRBV12-4 - TRBJ2-1 -
TGTGCCAGCAGTTACGAGCGGAGGGGGGCAGATACGCAGTATTTT CASSYERRGADTQYF TRBV12-3/TRBV12-4 - TRBJ2-3 -
TGTGCCAGCAGCTTAATGGGAGAGGCCCAGTACTTC CASSLMGEAQYF TRBV7-8 few TRBJ2-5 -
TGCAGTGCCCGGGGGGGGAATAGTAACACTGAAGCTTTCTTT CSARGGNSNTEAFF TRBV20-1 few TRBJ1-1 -
TGTGCCAGCAGCCCCGCGGGGCCCCCCACAGATACGCAGTATTTT CASSPAGPPTDTQYF TRBV5-5 many TRBJ2-3 -
TGCAGTTCTAGGTTAGGGGGCAACTATGGCTACACCTTC CSSRLGGNYGYTF TRBV20-1 - TRBJ1-2 TRBD1
TGCGCCAGCAGCAACCGGGCCTCTGAGGGGGAGACCCAGTACTTC CASSNRASEGETQYF TRBV5-1 - TRBJ2-5 -
TGTGCCAGCAGCTTAGCACGGGGCCCAACCTACGAGCAGTACTTC CASSLARGPTYEQYF TRBV11-2 - TRBJ2-7 -